The present T cell receptor beta chain was sequenced within a study of cytomegalovirus exposure and HLA in healthy donors. Findings and caveats of the study: A later analysis, which compared TCR beta chains of equal frequency, found the HLA-associated ones more clonally expanded. Excluded were some V segments that proved indistinguishable, including TRBV6-2 and TRBV6-3. A few CMV-associated chains were confirmed in vitro to be specific for CMV antigens. Most TCR beta V segments were productive about 87% or about 30% of the time in an earlier analysis.

A remark on this clone: The target antigen is unknown.

A multiplex PCR was run with 60 Vbeta primers and 13 Jbeta primers. The data were produced by immunoSEQ multiplex PCR, yet TCRdb's version contains in-frame clones alone and is incomplete. The sample consists of under 200,000 clones, roughly 73% of them appearing once. V gave up 0 bases and J gave up 3 bases; unmatched junction bases: 2. The CDR3 totals 14 residues. Germline V gene sequence: CDR1 SGHRS, CDR2 YFSETQ. What was sequenced was PBMCs. This TCR was sampled from a woman in her 30s in good health and CMV-seronegative. The chain employs TRBV5-1 and TRBJ1-1, with 7 bases fitting TRBD1. In DNA form, the CDR3 reads TGCGCCAGCAGCTTGGAGGGGGCGGACACTGAAGCTTTCTTT. Translation: CASSLEGADTEAFF.